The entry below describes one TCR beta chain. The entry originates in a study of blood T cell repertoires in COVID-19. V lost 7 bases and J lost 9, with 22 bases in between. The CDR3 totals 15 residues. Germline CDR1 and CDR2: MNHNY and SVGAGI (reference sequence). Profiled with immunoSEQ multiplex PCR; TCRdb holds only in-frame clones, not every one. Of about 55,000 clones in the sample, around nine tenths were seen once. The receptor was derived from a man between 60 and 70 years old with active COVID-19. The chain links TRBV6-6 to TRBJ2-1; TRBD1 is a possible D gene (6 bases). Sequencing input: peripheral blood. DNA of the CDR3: TGTGCCAGCACCCAGGGGTCTACGGGGAGAGGTGAGCAGTTCTTC. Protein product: CASTQGSTGRGEQFF.